A single sample gave rise to the 20 T cell receptor beta chains below, sequenced in a study of human T cells and chemical hapten exposure. TCRdb re-called the RACE reads with MiXCR, one entry per CDR3 protein. The sample yields more than 90,000 distinct CDR3 sequences, over 10% seen once. Time point here: patch test 2, 6 weeks after DPC sensitization. Indicated treatment: therapeutic diphenylcyclopropenone sensitization with weekly scalp DPC. The specimen was whole blood, collected in connection with sensitization to the hapten diphenylcyclopropenone (DPC). These receptors all come from a woman aged 40 to 50 with alopecia areata. Some clones in this sample may be carry-over from other donors' samples.

The CDR3: CASSFQRGPSGYTF. The CDR3 bases are TGTGCCAGCAGCTTTCAAAGGGGGCCGAGCGGCTACACCTTC. The chain recombines TRBV13 with TRBJ1-2, with 7 bases lining up with TRBD1. The CDR3 totals 14 residues. With 3 bases clipped from V and 8 bases from J, the junction kept 9 bases outside the gene matches. Germline lookup yields CDR1 PRHDT and CDR2 FYEKMQ (reference sequence). Combining the CDR3 with reference TRBV13 and TRBJ1-2 gives the whole variable domain AAGVIQSPRHLIKEKRETATLKCYPIPRHDTVYWYQQGPGQDPQFLISFYEKMQSDKGSIPDRFSAQQFSDYHSELNMSSLELGDSALYFCASSFQRGPSGYTFGSGTRLTVV.

This clonotype was seen at least ten times. The rearrangement uses TRBV29-1 and TRBJ2-7; a possible D gene is TRBD2 (6 bases). Looked up from germline, CDR1 is SQVTM and CDR2 is ANQGSEA. The V and J ends lost 4 bases and 6 bases respectively, with 13 bases between them. The CDR3 is 12 residues long. The CDR3 nucleotides are TGCAGCGTTGTCCTCGGGACTCTCGAGCAGTACTTC. Translated, it gives CSVVLGTLEQYF.

This clonotype was counted many times. The V call is TRBV5-1, the J call TRBJ2-5; 7 nucleotides line up with TRBD1. This CDR3 has 15 residues. CDR1 is SGHRS and CDR2 is YFSETQ in the germline V gene. V lost 4 bases and J lost 2; bases outside the gene matches: 8. Here the CDR3 DNA reads TGCGCCAGCAGCACCGGGACAGCTAGACAAGAGACCCAGTACTTC. Encoded protein: CASSTGTARQETQYF.

This clonotype was seen a handful of times. V gene TRBV6-2 or TRBV6-3 combines with J gene TRBJ2-5; TRBD1 aligns across 9 bases. Germline V CDR1 and CDR2: MNHEY, SVGEGT. CDR3 length equals 14 residues. The V segment lost 7 bases and the J segment 7 bases; nucleotides outside the gene matches: 10. CDR3 nucleotide sequence: TGTGCCAGCACCCAAGCCGGGACAGGGTCGACCCAGTACTTC. Translation: CASTQAGTGSTQYF.

This clonotype was counted ten times or more. The chain links TRBV3-1 to TRBJ2-7; no clear D gene. Trimming removed 0 bases from V and 0 bases from J, with 9 bases in between. CDR3 length equals 15 residues. Per germline, CDR1 LGHDT and CDR2 YNNKEL (reference sequence). In DNA, the CDR3 is TGTGCCAGCAGCCAAGAGCTAGTCGCCTCCTACGAGCAGTACTTC. It is translated as CASSQELVASYEQYF.

This clonotype was seen repeatedly, ten times or more. This chain connects TRBV4-3 to TRBJ2-1; 8 bases align to TRBD2. The CDR3 extends over 17 amino acids. The germline CDR1 and CDR2 sequences are LGHNA and YSLEER. J lost 0 bases, V lost 4 bases, and 8 bases had no gene match. DNA for the CDR3: TGCGCCAGCAGCCCTGGACTAGCCAAAAGCTCCTACAATGAGCAGTTCTTC. Amino acid sequence: CASSPGLAKSSYNEQFF.

With respect to this clonotype: Given a much more abundant clone one base away, this may be a read error. J is TRBJ2-5 and V is TRBV6-2 or TRBV6-3; 7 bases agree with TRBD2. The length of the CDR3 is 15 residues. CDR1 and CDR2 (germline): MNHEY, SVGEGT. Here the CDR3 reads CDSSYSTSVRETQYF. CDR3 DNA sequence: TGTGACAGCAGTTACTCCACTAGCGTCCGAGAGACCCAGTACTTC.

Remarks on this clonotype: A much larger clonotype is one base distant, so this may be a read error. The chain joins TRBV28 to TRBJ2-7; TRBD1 matches at 12 bases. Germline assignment: CDR1 MDHEN and CDR2 SYDVKM. Unmatched junction bases numbered 8, after V lost 5 bases and J lost 6 bases. The CDR3 is 15 amino acids. The CDR3 loop reads CASSLLGTGGREQYF. The DNA of the CDR3 is TGTGCCAGCAGTCTACTCGGGACAGGGGGCCGCGAGCAGTACTTC.

This clonotype was detected many times. CDR3 in amino acids: CATSRDLGAEQFF. The CDR3 DNA is TGTGCCACCAGCAGAGATCTAGGCGCGGAGCAGTTCTTC. V gene TRBV15 combines with J gene TRBJ2-1; D is unresolved. V lost 0 bases, J lost 10 bases, and 10 bases lay in between. Per the germline V gene, CDR1 is LNHNV and CDR2 is YYDKDF (reference sequence). CDR3 length: 13 amino acids.

This clonotype came up many times. The chain couples TRBV11-3 to TRBJ2-3; 8 positions match TRBD2. Germline CDR1 SGHNT, CDR2 YENEEA. This CDR3 is 15 amino acids long. V was clipped by 5 bases and J by 2 bases; unmatched bases: 6. The CDR3 DNA is TGTGCCAGCAGCCCGGGACTAGTCTCCACAGATACGCAGTATTTT. Amino acids: CASSPGLVSTDTQYF.

The table lists this clonotype with a few counts. V usage is TRBV6-6 and J usage is TRBJ1-5, with D hard to call. This CDR3 region has 12 residues. Germline CDR1 is MNHNY and CDR2 is SVGAGI (reference sequence). V lost 2 bases and J lost 8, with 7 bases in between. The CDR3 DNA reads TGTGCCAGCAGTTACGGGAGCGAGCCCCAGCATTTT. Translation: CASSYGSEPQHF.

The gene calls are TRBV3-1 and TRBJ1-2, with D uncertain. V was trimmed by 4 bases and J by 4 bases, leaving 10 bases between them. CDR3 length: 13 amino acids. Germline V gene data show CDR1 as LGHDT and CDR2 as YNNKEL (reference sequence). In DNA form, the CDR3 reads TGTGCCAGCAGCCCGACTTCCTCCTATGGCTACACCTTC. It specifies CASSPTSSYGYTF. The full variable domain, in which reference TRBV3-1 and TRBJ1-2 provide the parts outside the CDR3, is DTAVSQTPKYLVTQMGNDKSIKCEQNLGHDTMYWYKQDSKKFLKIMFSYNNKELIINETVPNRFSPKSPDKAHLNLHINSLELGDSAVYFCASSPTSSYGYTFGSGTRLTVV.

The table lists this clonotype with many counts. J is TRBJ1-4 and V is TRBV20-1; D is ambiguous. This CDR3 contains 14 residues. V lost 3 bases, J lost 12 bases, and 20 bases lay in between. In germline, CDR1 is DFQATT, CDR2 SNEGSKA (reference sequence). DNA of the CDR3: TGCAGTGCTAGCGAAGGAGGAAGATTAGGCGAACTGTTTTTT. It yields the protein CSASEGGRLGELFF.

This clonotype was recorded many times. The V and J genes are TRBV25-1 and TRBJ1-1; tentatively, D is TRBD1 (6 bases). The V and J ends lost 7 bases and 4 bases respectively, with 13 bases between them. Germline V CDR1 and CDR2: MGHDK, SYGVNS. The CDR3 covers 13 residues. This chain's CDR3 is CASTFGGRTEAFF. The CDR3 DNA reads TGTGCCAGCACGTTTGGGGGCCGCACTGAAGCTTTCTTT.

The sample holds a few counts of this clonotype. The chain uses TRBV4-3 and TRBJ1-1; tentative D call: TRBD1 (6 bases). Germline CDR1 reads LGHNA; CDR2 reads YSLEER. The CDR3 consists of 15 residues. Trimming pared 5 bases from V and 1 base from J, leaving 14 bases between. The CDR3 protein is CASSSHLGGNTEAFF. Written as DNA, the CDR3 is TGCGCCAGCAGCTCCCACCTAGGGGGGAACACTGAAGCTTTCTTT.

This clonotype was seen many times. The rearrangement links TRBV6-4 to TRBJ1-2; perhaps TRBD1 as D (5 bases). The germline V gene has CDR1 MRHNA and CDR2 SNTAGT. The CDR3 runs 16 residues. The V and J ends lost 5 bases and 0 bases respectively, with 16 bases between them. The CDR3 region is CASSPGTGEPNYGYTF. DNA of the CDR3: TGTGCCAGCAGTCCCGGGACGGGAGAACCTAACTATGGCTACACCTTC.

The rearrangement uses TRBV29-1 and TRBJ1-2; TRBD1 matches 12 bases. Germline V gene lookup returns CDR1 SQVTM and CDR2 ANQGSEA. The V and J ends lost 2 bases and 5 bases, in that order; junction bases with no gene match: 18. This CDR3 is 19 amino acids long. CDR3 sequence: CSVERPAGQGAVIYYGYTF. CDR3 DNA sequence: TGCAGCGTTGAACGGCCAGCGGGACAGGGGGCGGTTATTTATTATGGCTACACCTTC.

The chain joins TRBV20-1 to TRBJ1-5; perhaps TRBD1 as D (5 bases). CDR1 DFQATT and CDR2 SNEGSKA come from the germline V gene (reference sequence). This CDR3 region has 12 residues. V was pared by 5 bases and J by 5 bases, with 10 bases between. The CDR3 is CSARDGDQPQHF. Written as DNA, the CDR3 is TGCAGTGCTCGGGACGGGGATCAGCCCCAGCATTTT.

Ten or more counts support this clonotype. This chain uses TRBV7-2 with TRBJ2-1; the D gene is possibly TRBD2 (6 bases). CDR1 is SGHTA and CDR2 is FQGNSA in the germline V gene. Trimming left V 3 bases short and J 4 bases short, with 10 bases between. The CDR3 runs to 14 residues. The CDR3, as DNA: TGTGCCAGCAGCTTCCCTAGCGCATACAATGAGCAGTTCTTC. Translating it yields CASSFPSAYNEQFF.

This clonotype was counted many times. The V gene is TRBV7-9, the J gene TRBJ2-1; unclear D gene. Germline V gives CDR1 SEHNR, CDR2 FQNEAQ (reference sequence). The V and J ends lost 5 bases and 13 bases respectively, with 12 bases between them. The CDR3 has 11 amino acids. Written as DNA, the CDR3 is TGTGCCAGCAGCCTAGGAGAGACTCAGTTCTTC. This translates into CASSLGETQFF.